This entry is about one T cell receptor (beta chain). This clonotype was observed many times. Its antigen is currently not known. The input lacks base qualities; no much larger clone sits a single base away. The sample belongs to a study of CD8+CD57+ T cells in acquired aplastic anemia (dated 2018 in TCRdb). With respect to the entire study: DNA extracted from sorted CD4+ and CD8+ cells had a mean of roughly 3.3 ug, with a range of 0.2 to 27.4 ug. Healthy donor samples averaged roughly 9.8 million reads for CD4+ and 11 million to 13 million for CD8+ cells. Overall study results and their limits: CD8+ Simpson's diversity did not differ significantly between patients and healthy controls (P=0.060). Although roughly 30 CD8+ CDR3 sequences were shared by patients and controls, these sequences appeared highly expressed in patients and within the immunodominant clones of patients.

Profiling of TCR beta VDJ combinations and CDR3 sequences used genomic DNA as the template. TCR repertoire sequencing was run on an Illumina HiSeq 2000. Per the original workflow: Repertoire assessment relied on Simpson's diversity index, CDR3 size and DJ length profiles, and TRBV/TRBJ rearrangement plots. The most abundant DNA sequence in the deep sequencing data was taken as the immunodominant clone. CDR3 amino acid sequences were screened for sharing across subjects and compared with published repertoires and the VDJdb database. The raw public reads went through TCRdb reprocessing: fastp at Q25, MiXCR clone calling, in-frame beta chains kept. Every entry covers one CDR3 protein and lists the most common genes and DNA from its rows. For this entry, the V and J calls and clone size follow TCRdb and not the study's own pipeline. This sample comprises about 64,000 distinct CDR3 sequences, around 55% of them detected only once. 2% to 3% of the sample rests with the top ten.

V sheds 3 bases and J sheds 5 bases, leaving 19 bases between their ends. The cysteine opens and the phenylalanine closes a CDR3 of 17 amino acids. Only CDR3 DNA remains: 51 bases, in frame from the first base. CDR1 and CDR2 (LNHDA, SQIVND) derive from the germline V gene (reference sequence). In the study, sorted CD4+ and CD8+ blood T cells from patients with severe aplastic anemia and from healthy subjects underwent deep sequencing of TCR repertoires. Ficoll-Paque density gradient centrifugation was used to isolate peripheral blood mononuclear cells. CD4+ and CD8+ T cells were sorted by FACS or magnetic beads before DNA extraction.

The chain links TRBV19 with TRBJ2-2, with TRBD2 as a weak D call on 5 bases. This TCR was sampled from a human donor in good health, serving as a control. Sequencing input: sorted CD4+, CD8+, or CD8+CD57+ T cells (not recorded which) from PBMCs. CDR3 loop: CASSIVRAPWRTGELFF. DNA sequence: TGTGCCAGTAGTATTGTAAGGGCCCCGTGGAGGACCGGGGAGCTGTTTTTT.